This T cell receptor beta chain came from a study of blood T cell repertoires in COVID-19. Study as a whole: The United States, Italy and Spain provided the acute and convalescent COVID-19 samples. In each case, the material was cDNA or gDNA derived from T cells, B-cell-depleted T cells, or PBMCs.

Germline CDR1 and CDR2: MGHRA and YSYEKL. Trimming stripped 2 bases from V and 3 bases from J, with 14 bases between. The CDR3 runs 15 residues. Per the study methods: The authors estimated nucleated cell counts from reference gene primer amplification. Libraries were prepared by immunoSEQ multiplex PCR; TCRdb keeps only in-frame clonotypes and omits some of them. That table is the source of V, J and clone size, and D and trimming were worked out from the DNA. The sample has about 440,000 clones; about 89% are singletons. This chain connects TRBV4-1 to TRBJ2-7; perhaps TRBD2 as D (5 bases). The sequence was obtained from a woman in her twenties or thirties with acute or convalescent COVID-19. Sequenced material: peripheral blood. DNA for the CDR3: TGCGCCAGCAGCCAATCTCGAGGGTCGTTCTACGAGCAGTACTTC. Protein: CASSQSRGSFYEQYF.